A selection of T cell receptor beta chains follows, all from one sample in a study of CD8+CD57+ T cells in acquired aplastic anemia. TCRdb reprocessed the reads via MiXCR and lists one record per CDR3 protein. The data hold over 150,000 distinct CDR3 sequences, with around 63% observed a single time. The sequenced sample consisted of sorted CD4+, CD8+, or CD8+CD57+ T cells (not recorded which) from PBMCs. Every receptor here comes from a human donor with aplastic anemia. Both conserved end residues are trimmed from each CDR3. The D gene is left open where the match is weak.

TRBJ2-5 | TRBV20-1 | . | SARQLETQY
TRBJ2-7 | TRBV5-1 | . | ASSTSQGSSYEQY
TRBJ1-5 | TRBV14 | . | ASSLGPYQPQH
TRBJ1-1 | TRBV12-3/TRBV12-4 | . | ASSFGAPNTEAF
TRBJ1-5 | TRBV10-3 | . | AIAGQGSQPQH
TRBJ2-1 | TRBV2 | . | ASRADRGDEQF
TRBJ2-7 | TRBV29-1 | TRBD2 | SAVQAGEREQY
TRBJ2-1 | TRBV7-3 | . | ASRTGGGTYNEQF
TRBJ1-2 | TRBV7-9 | . | ASSGPPVT
TRBJ2-7 | TRBV20-1 | TRBD1 | SARRRQGYEQY
TRBJ1-1 | TRBV7-6 | . | ASSLESSSLNTEAF
TRBJ1-5 | TRBV24-1 | . | ATRGSRASGQPQH
TRBJ2-7 | TRBV10-3 | TRBD2 | AIGGLAGGEQY
TRBJ2-7 | TRBV15 | . | ATSRERADSYEQY
TRBJ2-2 | TRBV6-4 | . | ASSDSIPPGELF
TRBJ2-5 | TRBV29-1 | . | SIYSQGFETQY
TRBJ2-1 | TRBV5-1 | . | ASSLDQGYNEQF
TRBJ1-2 | TRBV24-1 | TRBD1 | ATSDPGQGNYGYT
TRBJ2-2 | TRBV29-1 | . | SVAIAANTGELF
TRBJ1-2 | TRBV29-1 | . | SGLTALGYT
TRBJ1-2 | TRBV5-8 | . | ASSSGRGDGYT
TRBJ1-5 | TRBV7-2 | . | ASSLVPGRNQPQH
TRBJ2-5 | TRBV11-2 | TRBD1 | ASSSFGWDRGYQETQY
TRBJ1-1 | TRBV5-1 | . | ASSLADSLKHEAF
TRBJ2-3 | TRBV7-9 | . | ASSLQGGQDTQY
TRBJ1-1 | TRBV5-1 | TRBD1 | ASSASPEDRGWTEAF
TRBJ2-2 | TRBV9 | . | ASRTGVAGELF
TRBJ2-7 | TRBV19 | TRBD2 | ASSIVGFPGLAGGSSYEQY
TRBJ1-1 | TRBV9 | TRBD1 | ASSSDRGLMNTEAF
TRBJ1-2 | TRBV24-1 | . | ATSFGQYYGYT
TRBJ2-5 | TRBV25-1 | TRBD2 | ASSVAGREETQY
TRBJ1-2 | TRBV7-9 | . | ASSLLQGGYGYT
TRBJ1-2 | TRBV15 | TRBD1 | ATSRLGTGTNKNYGYT
TRBJ2-3 | TRBV2 | . | ASSDGGWNEQY
TRBJ2-3 | TRBV27 | TRBD1 | ASSRDRGADTQY
TRBJ1-2 | TRBV18 | . | ASSPPSAAFYGYT
TRBJ2-7 | TRBV2 | . | ASSDWGGAEEQY
TRBJ2-3 | TRBV14 | TRBD1 | ASSQNRGTDTQY
TRBJ2-7 | TRBV2 | . | ASSIQDNEQY
TRBJ2-1 | TRBV10-3 | . | ATGEFEQF
TRBJ2-7 | TRBV12-3/TRBV12-4 | TRBD2 | ASSSGLAGPDYVQY
TRBJ2-2 | TRBV7-3 | . | ASSLTGSGELF